This T cell receptor beta chain was sequenced during a study of shared clonotypes between healthy human individuals (dated by TCRdb to about 2020). In terms of the full investigation: A few men and a couple of women, aged 18 to 49 years, made up the cohort. Different laboratories and diverse techniques were used to prepare libraries and sequence TCR repertoires, to increase sequencing depth and limit assay-specific biases. Per donor, leukapheresis produced somewhere between about 0.9 and 10 billion PBMCs. To estimate repertoire size and how much clonotype sharing occurs between individuals, the study deeply sequenced the blood TCR repertoires of 4 to 6 healthy adults. For each donor, three plates each were used for CD4 naive and CD4 memory, two plates were used for CD8 naive, and one plate was used for CD8 memory. What the work shows at the level of the full study, not this receptor alone: When several donors were compared, the shared fraction of clonotypes was around 5.1% for naive CD4, about 4% for naive CD8, more than 2% for memory CD4, and 0.4% for memory CD8. Compared with non-shared clonotypes, the clonotypes found in all four sorted-subset donors had higher generation probabilities. Only blood was sampled, and tissue TCR repertoires likely differ from those in blood. Larger estimated clonotype richness was generally found for naive subsets than for memory subsets. Pairwise subsampling led to the expectation that sequencing depth would affect the degree of clonotype sharing among donors. Rarefaction of sorted-subset datasets indicated incomplete sequencing despite the large sequencing depth. Because the study included a small number of donors, the genetic and exposure-history diversity represented was limited.

For CDR1 and CDR2, the germline V gene lists MDHEN and SYDVKM. Measured from the cysteine to the phenylalanine, the CDR3 is 14 residues long. Of the read, only the CDR3 DNA is kept; its 42 bases are in frame from base 1. V is trimmed back by 6 bases and J by 7 bases, and the junction contains 6 bases that no gene match accounts for. Using the deep immunoSEQ assay, TCR CDR3 regions were amplified from genomic DNA by multiplex PCR. Extracted genomic DNA from each cell subset was spread evenly across all wells of several immunoSEQ 96-well plates, with each plate serving as a replicate. For sorted subsets, 200 to 250 ng genomic DNA, equal to tens of thousands of T cell genomes, was loaded into each replicate PCR. Purified libraries were measured with a Qubit 3.0 fluorometer, size-checked on a Bioanalyzer 2100, and measured again with the KAPA Library Quantification kit. Every immunoSEQ 96-well plate was sequenced on a dedicated single-read 150-cycle Illumina NextSeq 550 flow cell. For the original study's pipeline: Because the immunoSEQ output included only junctional sequences and no quality scores, the filtering could not be the same as the filtering used for full-length reads. Sequences were annotated with PyIR, a Python wrapper for IgBLAST v1.9, using IMGT germline references to assign V/J genes and CDR3. Reads were removed for weak V/J assignments (E-value above 1e-6), missing CDR3, stop codons, out-of-frame junctions, or ambiguous translated residues. V3J clonotypes were defined as sequences sharing an identical inferred V gene, J gene, and CDR3 amino acid sequence. Percentage overlap between repertoires was computed as shared unique clonotypes divided by the size of the smaller repertoire. Repertoire richness was assessed with RTK rarefaction, the Chao1 estimator, and Recon v2.1 estimates of unobserved clonotypes. Generation probabilities for all TCRbeta clonotypes obtained by the gDNA method from a handful of donors were computed using OLGA. TCRdb re-hosts the immuneACCESS table, in-frame sequences only. Its copies lack some clones; in the studies checked, an unresolved V gene accounts for under half of them, and the cause for the rest is not known. That table gives V, J and clone size, and the DNA gave D and trimming. The sample yields about a million clones; 60% to 85% were counted once. The ten largest clones add up to about 0.89% of the sample.

Concerning this clone: The antigen it binds to is not known. Base qualities are missing; no much larger clone stands one base away.

Donors were healthy HIV-negative adults with no recently reported acute infections or vaccinations. Every donor was a Caucasian adult living in Nashville, Tennessee, USA. CD4+ T cells were enriched by magnetic negative selection; naive cells were then positively selected on CD45RA, and the negative fraction formed the memory subset. Blood was obtained by leukapheresis, after which PBMCs were separated by Ficoll-Histopaque density gradient centrifugation and cryopreserved in liquid nitrogen vapor phase. Analytical flow cytometry was used to check the purity and quantity of each magnetically sorted T cell population. Genomic DNA was isolated from every sorted fraction and measured by UV absorbance on a Nanodrop 2000c.

Input material: memory CD4+ T cells from PBMCs. The sample's cell subset or site label is to be understood as: CD45RA-negative fraction. Here the chain combines TRBV28 and TRBJ1-4; TRBD1 agrees with 9 junctional bases. This receptor was identified in a man younger than 35 in good health. Some clones in this sample may be carry-over from other donors' samples. The CDR3 reads as follows: CASSLGDRAEKLFF. The DNA sequence reads TGTGCCAGCAGCTTAGGGGACAGGGCTGAAAAACTGTTTTTT.